This paragraph covers one TCR beta chain sequence. The data were taken from a study of blood T cell repertoires in COVID-19. The J segment lost 4 bases and the V segment lost 7 bases, leaving 19 bases of the junction unmatched. CDR3 length: 18 amino acids. From germline, CDR1 is MDHEN and CDR2 SYDVKM. Sequencing was performed with immunoSEQ multiplex PCR; in TCRdb, only in-frame clones are kept and a portion is missing. Among about 110,000 clones listed, 70% to 85% were seen once. The clonotype originates from a woman in her thirties or forties with acute or convalescent COVID-19. The genes are TRBV28 and TRBJ2-3; the match to TRBD2 covers 8 bases. Sequenced: peripheral blood. The CDR3 DNA reads TGTGCCAGCACCCCCCAGGGACTAGGGGGGGGGAGCGCAGATACGCAGTATTTT. Protein sequence: CASTPQGLGGGSADTQYF. Full variable domain (outside the CDR3, taken from reference TRBV28 and TRBJ2-3): DVKVTQSSRYLVKRTGEKVFLECVQDMDHENMFWYRQDPGLGLRLIYFSYDVKMKEKGDIPEGYSVSREKKERFSLILESASTNQTSMYLCASTPQGLGGGSADTQYFGPGTRLTVL.